One T cell receptor beta chain is described in this entry. Between the trimmed V and J ends, which lost 1 base and 2 bases, there was a span of 11 bases. The CDR3 sequence is 15 residues long. CDR1 is MGHRA, CDR2 YSYEKL, per germline. It was with 60 Vbeta and 13 Jbeta primers that the PCR ran. This table comes from immunoSEQ multiplex PCR, and its TCRdb copy is limited to in-frame clones, with some not included. The profile covers about 130,000 clones, with roughly 78% appearing a single time and 1% taken by the ten largest. These data originate in a study of cytomegalovirus exposure and HLA in healthy donors.

Sequenced: PBMCs. The J gene is TRBJ1-1, the V gene TRBV4-1; possibly TRBD1 for D (5 bases). The TCR was taken from a man in his forties in good health and CMV-seronegative. DNA of the CDR3: TGCGCCAGCAGCCAAGGTTCAGGGCCTAACACTGAAGCTTTCTTT. It yields the protein CASSQGSGPNTEAFF.